This is a list of T cell receptor beta chains from one sample in a study of blood T cell repertoires in COVID-19. This table comes from immunoSEQ multiplex PCR, and its TCRdb copy is limited to in-frame clones, with some not included. The sample includes approximately 210,000 clones, about 89% of them seen just once. Sequenced sample: peripheral blood. The receptors were gathered from a woman in her 40s with acute or convalescent COVID-19. Each CDR3 is given with its conserved first and last residue. Clone size is not always given. Where it is, it says once, few, many or a class for expanded clones.

CDR3 length | clone size | V gene | CDR3 protein
12 | NA | TRBV19 | CASSIDTGELFF
14 | NA | TRBV6-5 | CASSYSNSNQPQHF
17 | NA | TRBV19 | CASSTDAGGVRNYGYTF
17 | NA | TRBV4-2 | CASSRETGTPETYGYTF
14 | NA | TRBV5-1 | CASSTDRESYGYTF
17 | NA | TRBV19 | CASSIRYLAGAYNEQFF
15 | NA | TRBV6-5 | CASVQATVPGNTIYF
14 | NA | TRBV2 | CASSIIGGSQPQHF
14 | NA | TRBV18 | CASSPPYPNSPLHF
15 | NA | TRBV4-1 | CASSQITGWSDTQYF
14 | few | TRBV2 | CASSGGLLNEKLFF
17 | NA | TRBV27 | CASSPRKGVYSNQPQHF
14 | NA | TRBV19 | CASRPQGANYGYTF
15 | NA | TRBV18 | CASSQWYRKTGELFF
14 | once | TRBV6-6 | CASSYGTGNTEAFF
16 | once | TRBV12-5 | CASGPAGLADTDTQYF
14 | NA | TRBV5-6 | CASSFQGYLEKLFF
15 | NA | TRBV18 | CASSQRGGDGEKLFF
16 | NA | TRBV2 | CASSEYGARDTGELFF
14 | few | TRBV6-4 | CASRGTVEQSEAFF
18 | NA | TRBV23-1 | CASRPDRHALSLNEKLFF
13 | NA | TRBV30 | CAFGQGSYNEQFF
13 | NA | TRBV30 | CAWSRQGGETQYF
15 | once | TRBV11-1 | CASSMGQGGNSPLHF
17 | NA | TRBV24-1 | CATSDPSGQGLGYGYTF
13 | NA | TRBV5-1 | CASRWQGADGYTF
14 | NA | TRBV6-5 | CASSSRGAPDTQYF
15 | few | TRBV3-1/TRBV3-2 | CASSPNRASYYGYTF
12 | NA | TRBV30 | CAWGNSGYGYTF